These 26 T cell receptor beta chains came from one sample sequenced in a study of PD-1 blockade in classical Hodgkin lymphoma. TCRdb's copy holds only in-frame clones and misses some; the assay was immunoSEQ multiplex PCR. Of about 29,000 clones listed, about 91% are singletons. In every patient, relapse followed autologous stem cell transplantation, while exposure to brentuximab vedotin differed. Negative selection with magnets was how CD8+ T cells were isolated from the thawed PBMCs. The input for sequencing was CD8+ T cells from blood, taken at baseline. These receptors were obtained from a human donor with classical Hodgkin lymphoma.

This chain uses TRBV28 with TRBJ1-2; 12 bases fit TRBD1. V lost 4 bases to trimming and J lost 6 bases; unmatched junction nucleotides: 9. Germline lookup yields CDR1 MDHEN and CDR2 SYDVKM. This CDR3 region has 16 residues. The CDR3 region is CASSWDRGRRDNGYTF. The CDR3 DNA sequence: TGTGCCAGCAGTTGGGACAGGGGGCGCAGGGATAATGGCTACACCTTC.

This clone was found once. The chain has TRBV2 and TRBJ1-5; D is unresolved. This CDR3 region has 16 residues. Trimming took 4 bases from V and 0 from J, leaving 13 bases between them. Germline lookup yields CDR1 SNHLY and CDR2 FYNNEI. The CDR3: CASSGADSNSNQPQHF. DNA for the CDR3: TGTGCCAGCAGTGGGGCAGATTCTAATAGCAATCAGCCCCAGCATTTT.

The CDR3, as DNA: TGTGCCAGCAATCGGGGCGCCTCCTACAATGAGCAGTTCTTC. It yields the protein CASNRGASYNEQFF. This chain connects TRBV28 to TRBJ2-1; the D gene could be TRBD1 or TRBD2 (5 bases each). CDR1 MDHEN and CDR2 SYDVKM come from the germline V gene. The CDR3 runs 14 residues. The V end was cut by 7 bases, the J end by 0 bases, with 10 bases between. The entire variable domain, with the rest obtained from reference TRBV28 and TRBJ2-1, is as follows: DVKVTQSSRYLVKRTGEKVFLECVQDMDHENMFWYRQDPGLGLRLIYFSYDVKMKEKGDIPEGYSVSREKKERFSLILESASTNQTSMYLCASNRGASYNEQFFGPGTRLTVL.

V and J are TRBV6-5 and TRBJ1-2; a possible D gene is TRBD1 (5 bases). The CDR3 runs to 13 residues. CDR1 is MNHEY, CDR2 SVGAGI, per germline. V dropped 0 bases and J dropped 6 bases, with 8 bases sitting between them. CDR3 sequence (DNA): TGTGCCAGCAGTTACTCCGGAGGGGATGGCTACACCTTC. It specifies CASSYSGGDGYTF.

This chain joins TRBV5-1 and TRBJ2-5; TRBD1 agrees at 8 bases. The CDR3 contains 15 residues. In germline, CDR1 is SGHRS, CDR2 YFSETQ. The J segment lost 2 bases and the V segment lost 4 bases, leaving 7 bases of the junction unmatched. The CDR3 DNA sequence: TGCGCCAGCAGCCCAGACAGGGGTGGACAAGAGACCCAGTACTTC. Protein product: CASSPDRGGQETQYF.

The chain joins TRBV28 to TRBJ2-7; D may be TRBD2 (5 bases). V was cut by 4 bases and J by 9 bases, with 10 bases left in between. The CDR3 has 11 amino acids. Looked up from germline, CDR1 is MDHEN and CDR2 is SYDVKM. This CDR3 reads CASSYSGGQYF. The DNA of the CDR3 is TGTGCCAGCAGTTACAGCGGAGGGCAGTACTTC.

V gene TRBV28 combines with J gene TRBJ2-7, with unresolved D. CDR3 length: 17 amino acids. Trimming removed 5 bases at V and 3 bases at J, with 23 bases between. The germline CDR1 and CDR2 sequences are MDHEN and SYDVKM. This chain's CDR3 is CASSPPRSPRVLYEQYF. The CDR3 DNA reads as TGTGCCAGCAGTCCTCCCCGGAGCCCCCGGGTCCTCTACGAGCAGTACTTC.

This chain links TRBV10-3 with TRBJ2-2; D remains ambiguous. The CDR3 spans 16 residues. Deletions cut 2 bases from V and 2 bases from J, with 12 bases between. CDR1 and CDR2 from the germline V gene are ENHRY and SYGVKD. This chain's CDR3 is CAISETSGTNTGELFF. CDR3 nucleotides: TGTGCCATCAGTGAGACTTCAGGAACCAACACCGGGGAGCTGTTTTTT.

V is TRBV28 and J is TRBJ2-7; tentative D call: TRBD2 (6 bases). Germline lookup yields CDR1 MDHEN and CDR2 SYDVKM. The V end lost 5 bases, the J end lost 0 bases, and 17 bases lay between the germline ends. This CDR3 contains 16 residues. CDR3 coding DNA: TGTGCCAGCAGTGGCTTCGGGCGGGACCGCTCCTACGAGCAGTACTTC. It specifies CASSGFGRDRSYEQYF.

This clone was seen once. V gene TRBV30 combines with J gene TRBJ2-5, with 8 bases identical to TRBD1. The J call is doubtful: the DNA matches TRBJ2-7 better. CDR1 and CDR2 from the germline V gene are GTSNPN and SVGIG (reference sequence). The CDR3 is made up of 13 amino acids. CDR3 protein: CASTGTGYYEQYF. CDR3 nucleotides: TGTGCCTCTACCGGGACAGGTTACTACGAGCAGTACTTC.

This clone has a single count. The chain links TRBV4-1 to TRBJ1-5; D remains ambiguous. Per the germline V gene, CDR1 is MGHRA and CDR2 is YSYEKL. Trimming pared 5 bases from V and 4 bases from J, leaving 12 bases between. The length of the CDR3 is 14 residues. The DNA of the CDR3 is TGCGCCAGCAGCTCCACCCTTTCTAATCAGCCCCAGCATTTT. Encoded protein: CASSSTLSNQPQHF.

V usage is TRBV2 and J usage is TRBJ1-1; possible D gene TRBD1, 5 bases. Germline V lookup: CDR1 SNHLY, CDR2 FYNNEI. Trimming cost V 10 bases and J 7 bases, with 16 bases left between them. This CDR3 has 12 residues. CDR3 protein: CATLHRTLEAFF. The CDR3 nucleotides are TGTGCCACCCTTCACAGGACCCTTGAAGCTTTCTTT. The variable domain in full, with the rest retrieved from reference TRBV2 and TRBJ1-1, is EPEVTQTPSHQVTQMGQEVILRCVPISNHLYFYWYRQILGQKVEFLVSFYNNEISEKSEIFDDQFSVERPDGSNFTLKIRSTKLEDSAMYFCATLHRTLEAFFGQGTRLTVV.

This chain joins TRBV4-1 and TRBJ2-1, with D uncertain. Germline-derived CDR1 and CDR2 are MGHRA and YSYEKL. This CDR3 has 16 amino acids. V was shortened by 3 bases and J by 0 bases, with 12 bases between the two germline ends. For the CDR3, the DNA is TGCGCCAGCAGCCACCCCCGGAAGAGCTCCTACAATGAGCAGTTCTTC. Protein sequence: CASSHPRKSSYNEQFF.

The chain carries TRBV9 and TRBJ2-1, with TRBD1 matching 9 bases. This CDR3 comprises 16 residues. The V gene end was trimmed by 3 bases and the J gene end by 7 bases; junction bases not matched to a gene: 11. Germline assignment: CDR1 SGDLS and CDR2 YYNGEE. CDR3 bases: TGTGCCAGCAGCGCACCCGGGACAGGGTCGTGGAATGAGCAGTTCTTC. Translated, it gives CASSAPGTGSWNEQFF.

This chain uses TRBV7-8 with TRBJ2-7; TRBD1 aligns across 9 bases. The CDR3 extends over 12 amino acids. Germline V gives CDR1 SGHVS, CDR2 FQNEAQ. V gave up 7 bases and J gave up 6 bases; unmatched junction bases: 4. The CDR3: CASKQGAREQYF. DNA of the CDR3: TGTGCCAGCAAACAGGGGGCGCGCGAGCAGTACTTC. The whole variable domain, remainder taken from reference TRBV7-8 and TRBJ2-7, is GAGVSQSPRYKVAKRGQDVALRCDPISGHVSLFWYQQALGQGPEFLTYFQNEAQLDKSGLPSDRFFAERPEGSVSTLKIQRTQQEDSAVYLCASKQGAREQYFGPGTRLTVT.

This clone rates as medium-sized. The rearrangement uses TRBV16 and TRBJ1-1; D not certain. Trimming took 3 bases from V and 7 from J, leaving 9 bases between them. The germline gives CDR1 KGHSY, CDR2 FQNENV. This CDR3 comprises 12 residues. CDR3 sequence reads: CASSQQSDEAFF. The CDR3 nucleotides read TGTGCCAGCAGCCAGCAGTCGGATGAAGCTTTCTTT.

The chain employs TRBV30 and TRBJ1-2; possible D gene TRBD1, 5 bases. Trimming stripped 4 bases from V and 0 bases from J, with 21 bases between. The CDR3 sequence is 17 residues long. Germline assignment: CDR1 GTSNPN and CDR2 SVGIG (reference sequence). CDR3 sequence (DNA): TGTGCCTGGATCTGGGGGTCAGGGAGAACCCCTAACTATGGCTACACCTTC. Translating gives CAWIWGSGRTPNYGYTF.

V is TRBV28 and J is TRBJ2-6, with no clear D. The CDR3 is 16 residues long. The germline V gene encodes CDR1 MDHEN and CDR2 SYDVKM. With 3 bases removed from V and 4 bases from J, the gap between germline ends came to 13 bases. The CDR3 sequence is CASSFGRVSGANVLTF. The CDR3 DNA reads TGTGCCAGCAGTTTCGGAAGGGTTTCGGGGGCCAACGTCCTGACTTTC.

The rearrangement joins TRBV21-1 to TRBJ2-2; no DNA check was done on the table's D call, TRBD1. TRBV21-1 has pseudogene status. This CDR3 region has 13 residues. The CDR3 protein is CASPRQNTGELFF. Here the CDR3 DNA reads TGTGCCAGCCCCAGACAGAACACCGGGGAGCTGTTTTTT.

V gene TRBV9 combines with J gene TRBJ1-1; D gene uncertain. CDR1 and CDR2 (germline): SGDLS, YYNGEE. Trimming removed 3 bases from V and 1 base from J, with 4 bases in between. This CDR3 has 12 amino acids. The chain's CDR3 is CASSGQNTEAFF. The CDR3 DNA follows: TGTGCCAGCAGCGGACAGAACACTGAAGCTTTCTTT. The whole variable domain, remainder taken from reference TRBV9 and TRBJ1-1, is DSGVTQTPKHLITATGQRVTLRCSPRSGDLSVYWYQQSLDQGLQFLIQYYNGEERAKGNILERFSAQQFPDLHSELNLSSLELGDSALYFCASSGQNTEAFFGQGTRLTVV.

CDR3 residues: CASSPNRGDGYTF. The CDR3 DNA reads as TGCGCCAGCAGCCCCAATAGGGGGGATGGCTACACCTTC. The chain is built from TRBV4-1 and TRBJ1-2; the D gene is possibly TRBD1 (6 bases). The CDR3 has 13 amino acids. The V and J ends lost 4 bases and 6 bases respectively, with 12 bases between them. Germline CDR1 is MGHRA and CDR2 is YSYEKL.

The rearrangement joins TRBV25-1 to TRBJ2-7; TRBD1 is a possible D gene (5 bases). The CDR3 extends over 13 amino acids. Germline CDR1 is MGHDK and CDR2 is SYGVNS. V was clipped by 5 bases and J by 2 bases, with 10 bases between them. The chain's CDR3 is CASSQQVPYEQYF. The DNA of the CDR3 is TGTGCCAGCAGTCAACAGGTGCCCTACGAGCAGTACTTC.

The chain joins TRBV29-1 to TRBJ2-7, with 8 bases lining up with TRBD2. The trim removed 8 bases at V and 3 bases at J, leaving 9 bases unmatched. The germline V gene has CDR1 SQVTM and CDR2 ANQGSEA. The CDR3 consists of 13 residues. The CDR3 DNA sequence: TGCAGCTTTTCTAGCGGGCGACTCTACGAGCAGTACTTC. Residues: CSFSSGRLYEQYF.

The chain is built from TRBV27 and TRBJ2-7, with a weak D call TRBD1 (5 bases). V lost 9 bases, J lost 4 bases, and 16 bases lay in between. Germline-derived CDR1 and CDR2 are MNHEY and SMNVEV (reference sequence). The CDR3 is 13 amino acids. CDR3 DNA: TGTGCCAGTTCGGAGCTTAAGGGGTACGAGCAGTACTTC. Its translation is CASSELKGYEQYF.

The chain uses TRBV27 and TRBJ2-1, with 7 bases identical to TRBD1. The trim removed 5 bases at V and 9 bases at J, leaving 10 bases unmatched. CDR1 and CDR2 from the germline V gene are MNHEY and SMNVEV (reference sequence). This CDR3 has 14 amino acids. Here the CDR3 DNA reads TGTGCCAGCAGTCCCGAGACAGGGTTCTTTGAGCAGTTCTTC. Translated, it gives CASSPETGFFEQFF.

This chain joins TRBV5-6 and TRBJ1-1, with 9 bases that match TRBD1. In germline, CDR1 is SGHDT, CDR2 YYEEEE. V shed 1 base and J 2 bases; nucleotides not matched to a gene: 9. The CDR3 loop spans 17 amino acids. CDR3 DNA sequence: TGTGCCAGCAGCTTGTTAACCGGGACAGGGTTAAACACTGAAGCTTTCTTT. It specifies CASSLLTGTGLNTEAFF.